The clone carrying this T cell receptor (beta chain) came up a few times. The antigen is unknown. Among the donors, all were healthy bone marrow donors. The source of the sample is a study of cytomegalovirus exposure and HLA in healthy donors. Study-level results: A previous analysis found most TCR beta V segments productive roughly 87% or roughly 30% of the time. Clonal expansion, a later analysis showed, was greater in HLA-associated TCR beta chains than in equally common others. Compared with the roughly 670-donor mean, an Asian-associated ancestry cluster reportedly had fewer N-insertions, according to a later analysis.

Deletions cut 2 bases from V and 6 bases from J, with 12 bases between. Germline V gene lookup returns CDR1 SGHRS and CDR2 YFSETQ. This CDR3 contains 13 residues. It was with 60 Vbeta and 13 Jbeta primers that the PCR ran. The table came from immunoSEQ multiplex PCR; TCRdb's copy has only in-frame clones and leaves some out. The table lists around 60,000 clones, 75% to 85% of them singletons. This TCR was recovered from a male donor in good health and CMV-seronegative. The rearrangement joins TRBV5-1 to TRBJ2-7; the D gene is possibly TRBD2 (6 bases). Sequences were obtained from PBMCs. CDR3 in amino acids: CASSFGGGFEQYF. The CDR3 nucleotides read TGCGCCAGCAGCTTTGGTGGGGGGTTCGAGCAGTACTTC.